The 7 T cell receptor beta chains below were found in one sample sequenced in a study of T cells in Graves' hyperthyroidism and ophthalmopathy. RNA transcripts provided the source from which TCR beta CDR3 regions were amplified. The HTBI primer set served for first-round RT-PCR of the TCR CDR3. TCRdb re-analysed the multiplex PCR reads in MiXCR, keeping a single row per CDR3 protein. The sample records fewer than 900,000 distinct CDR3 sequences, about 15% being singletons. The sequencing sample was made of blood. The receptor source for this set is a man between 18 and 35 years old with Graves' hyperthyroidism.

This clonotype was counted many times. The chain employs TRBV29-1 and TRBJ1-4; D gene unclear. Germline assignment: CDR1 SQVTM and CDR2 ANQGSEA. The ends were cut back, 7 bases at V and 7 bases at J, with 7 bases in the middle. This CDR3 comprises 10 residues. The CDR3 bases are TGCAGCGGTATGGGTGAAAAACTGTTTTTT. It translates to CSGMGEKLFF.

Regarding this clonotype: The junction and the germline gene differ at one end; a read error may be behind it. The CDR3 nucleotides read TGTAGCGTTTCGGGGGCGAAGATGAACACTGAAGCTTTCTTT. Protein product: CSVSGAKMNTEAFF. This rearrangement joins TRBV29-1 to TRBJ1-1, with D possibly TRBD1 on 6 matching bases. Germline CDR1 is SQVTM and CDR2 is ANQGSEA. CDR3 size: 14 residues.

The gene calls are TRBV28 and TRBJ2-7; 8 bases match TRBD2. Looked up from germline, CDR1 is MDHEN and CDR2 is SYDVKM. V trimming: 3 bases; J trimming: 3 bases; junction bases outside the gene matches: 13. This CDR3 comprises 17 residues. CDR3 nucleotide sequence: TGTGCCAGCAGTTTGCCCGGAGGGAGCGGGAGTCGCTACGAGCAGTACTTC. Protein product: CASSLPGGSGSRYEQYF.

This clonotype was detected ten times or more. The chain recombines TRBV7-9 with TRBJ2-7; the match to TRBD2 covers 8 bases. The V segment lost 5 bases and the J segment 6 bases; nucleotides outside the gene matches: 9. CDR3 size: 14 residues. The germline CDR1 and CDR2 sequences are SEHNR and FQNEAQ (reference sequence). The CDR3 DNA follows: TGTGCCAGCAGCCAGAGCGGGAGCTCTGGCGAGCAGTACTTC. Its translation is CASSQSGSSGEQYF.

About this clonotype itself: A much larger clone is a single base away; this may be a read error. V and J are TRBV7-3 and TRBJ2-3; D not certain. In germline, CDR1 is SGHTA, CDR2 FQGTGA. The CDR3 sequence is 15 residues long. The V and J ends lost 5 bases and 1 base respectively, with 13 bases between them. The CDR3 reads CASSPSEWGTDTQYF. CDR3 coding DNA: TGTGCCAGCAGCCCCTCGGAGTGGGGCACAGATACGCAGTATTTT.

The sample holds many counts of this clonotype. CDR3 loop: CASKGPMNTEAFF. The DNA of the CDR3 is TGCGCCAGCAAAGGGCCTATGAACACTGAAGCTTTCTTT. The chain links TRBV10-2 to TRBJ1-1; D is unresolved. This CDR3 is built from 13 residues. The V gene lost 7 bases and the J gene lost 0 bases, with 9 bases spanning the gap. In germline, CDR1 is WSHSY, CDR2 SAAADI.

Many counts were recorded for this clonotype. The chain has TRBV11-2 and TRBJ2-1; TRBD1 matches at 7 bases. The ends lost 1 base at V and 6 bases at J; junction bases unmatched: 3. Germline V gives CDR1 SGHAT, CDR2 FQNNGV. This CDR3 spans 14 amino acids. The CDR3 reads CASSLATGANEQFF. The DNA of the CDR3 is TGTGCCAGCAGCTTAGCTACAGGGGCCAATGAGCAGTTCTTC.